This record looks at one TCR beta chain sequence and its context. Per the germline V gene, CDR1 is SGHVS and CDR2 is FQNEAQ. V was clipped by 4 bases and J by 6 bases; unmatched bases: 6. The CDR3 sequence is 14 residues long. This sample is part of a study of cytomegalovirus exposure and HLA in healthy donors. Data came from immunoSEQ multiplex PCR; TCRdb stores just in-frame clones and leaves some out. Counted here are approximately 160,000 clones, 85% to 90% occurring once; the ten biggest clones make up about 3.5%. The source is a woman aged 18-35 years in good health and CMV-seropositive. Sequencing was performed on PBMCs. The rearrangement joins TRBV7-8 to TRBJ1-2; 9 bases line up with TRBD1. CDR3 coding DNA: TGTGCCAGCAGCTCACAGGGGGCGTGGGATGGCTACACCTTC. Protein: CASSSQGAWDGYTF.